A single sample gave rise to the 29 T cell receptor beta chains below, sequenced in a study of T cells in Graves' hyperthyroidism and ophthalmopathy. It was RNA transcripts that yielded the amplified TCR beta CDR3 regions. Initially, a first-round RT-PCR of the TCR CDR3 employed the HTBI primer set. One entry per CDR3 protein, called by TCRdb with MiXCR from the multiplex PCR reads. The profile covers 500,000 to 700,000 distinct CDR3 sequences, with about a sixth appearing a single time and around a sixth taken by the ten largest. Sequences were obtained from blood. All receptors derive from a woman aged 18-30 years with Graves' hyperthyroidism.

This clonotype was recorded many times. The chain employs TRBV3-1 and TRBJ2-1; D gene ambiguous. Germline lookup yields CDR1 LGHDT and CDR2 YNNKEL (reference sequence). The CDR3 runs to 15 residues. V lost 0 bases and J lost 4, with 10 bases in between. The CDR3 here is CASSQDWSEYNEQFF. In DNA, the CDR3 is TGTGCCAGCAGCCAAGACTGGTCGGAATACAATGAGCAGTTCTTC.

This clonotype was observed at least ten times. V is TRBV5-1 and J is TRBJ1-5, with 11 bases that match TRBD1. Germline values: CDR1 SGHRS, CDR2 YFSETQ. The CDR3 runs to 18 residues. The ends lost 4 bases at V and 9 bases at J; junction bases unmatched: 18. The CDR3 region has the DNA TGCGCCAGCAGCCCCACGCCCAAGGGACAGGGGGACGCGTGGCCCCAGCATTTT. Translation: CASSPTPKGQGDAWPQHF.

This clonotype was counted many times. The J gene is TRBJ2-3, the V gene TRBV7-2; 10 positions match TRBD2. V was pared by 1 base and J by 4 bases, with 2 bases of the junction left unmatched. The length of the CDR3 is 15 residues. Germline V gene data show CDR1 as SGHTA and CDR2 as FQGNSA. The CDR3 DNA follows: TGTGCCAGCAGCTTAGTAGCGGGAGGCGCAGATACGCAGTATTTT. Protein: CASSLVAGGADTQYF.

This clonotype was picked up many times. CDR3 region: CASSLAVRDRVYEQYF. DNA for the CDR3: TGTGCCAGCAGCTTAGCGGTCCGGGACAGGGTGTACGAGCAGTACTTC. This chain uses TRBV7-2 with TRBJ2-7, with 9 nucleotides matching TRBD1. Germline-derived CDR1 and CDR2 are SGHTA and FQGNSA. This CDR3 contains 16 residues. With 0 bases clipped from V and 4 bases from J, the junction kept 7 bases outside the gene matches.

This clonotype was observed a handful of times. The gene calls are TRBV20-1 and TRBJ1-2; D is unresolved. Per the germline V gene, CDR1 is DFQATT and CDR2 is SNEGSKA (reference sequence). The ends were cut back, 0 bases at V and 2 bases at J, with 7 bases in the middle. The CDR3 has 13 residues. CDR3 DNA sequence: TGCAGTGCTAGAGAGGGAAACAACTATGGCTACACCTTC. It specifies CSAREGNNYGYTF.

This clonotype has more than one count but fewer than ten. V is TRBV12-3 or TRBV12-4 and J is TRBJ1-3; D is perhaps TRBD1 (5 bases). V was cut by 7 bases and J by 4 bases, with 14 bases left in between. The CDR3 runs 14 residues. CDR3 nucleotides: TGTGCCAGCAAAGCCTTCGGGGGGGGAAACACCATATATTTT. Translated, it gives CASKAFGGGNTIYF.

This clonotype appeared a few times. The chain employs TRBV5-5 and TRBJ2-1, with D maybe TRBD1 (6 bases). In germline, CDR1 is SGHKS, CDR2 YYEKEE (reference sequence). The CDR3 has 12 residues. V was trimmed by 0 bases and J by 15 bases, leaving 13 bases between them. CDR3 nucleotide sequence: TGTGCCAGCAGCTTGGTGACCAGGGGCCCGTTCTTC. This encodes CASSLVTRGPFF.

This clonotype has at least ten counts. This sequence joins TRBV20-1 and TRBJ2-3, with a possible D match to TRBD2 (7 bases). The CDR3 covers 16 residues. V was clipped by 3 bases and J by 0 bases, with 16 bases between them. Germline lookup yields CDR1 DFQATT and CDR2 SNEGSKA (reference sequence). CDR3 loop: CSARTLRGGSTDTQYF. In DNA, the CDR3 is TGCAGTGCTAGGACCCTCAGGGGAGGGAGCACAGATACGCAGTATTTT.

This clonotype was recorded many times. The chain combines TRBV2 with TRBJ1-1; no firm D call. The germline V gene has CDR1 SNHLY and CDR2 FYNNEI. This CDR3 has 16 residues. Deletions cut 3 bases from V and 8 bases from J, with 22 bases between. The CDR3 spells CASSDLGREQLWEAFF. Here the CDR3 DNA reads TGTGCCAGCAGTGATCTTGGGAGAGAACAGCTGTGGGAAGCTTTCTTT.

The chain is built from TRBV29-1 and TRBJ2-5; D is possibly TRBD1 (6 bases). Trimming shortened V by 3 bases and J by 1 base, and 12 bases separated the two germline ends. CDR1 is SQVTM and CDR2 is ANQGSEA in the germline V gene. The CDR3 loop spans 14 amino acids. The CDR3 is CSVDRGSSQETQYF. The CDR3 coding sequence is TGCAGCGTTGACAGGGGAAGCAGCCAAGAGACCCAGTACTTC. Complete variable domain (other parts from reference TRBV29-1 and TRBJ2-5): SAVISQKPSRDICQRGTSLTIQCQVDSQVTMMFWYRQQPGQSLTLIATANQGSEATYESGFVIDKFPISRPNLTFSTLTVSNMSPEDSSIYLCSVDRGSSQETQYFGPGTRLLVL.

This clonotype has a handful of counts. V and J are TRBV20-1 and TRBJ2-1; TRBD2 is a possible D gene (5 bases). Germline CDR1 and CDR2: DFQATT and SNEGSKA (reference sequence). This CDR3 is built from 11 residues. Trimming cost V 6 bases and J 10 bases, with 13 bases left between them. The DNA of the CDR3 is TGCAGTGCACGGCCGGGAAAAGAGCAGTTCTTC. Its translation: CSARPGKEQFF.

V gene TRBV14 combines with J gene TRBJ2-1; a weak D match, TRBD2 (5 bases). V was pared by 3 bases and J by 5 bases, with 8 bases between. This CDR3 comprises 13 residues. Germline lookup yields CDR1 SGHDN and CDR2 FVKESK. CDR3 DNA sequence: TGTGCCAGCAGCCAGGCGGGCCACAATGAGCAGTTCTTC. Protein product: CASSQAGHNEQFF. Full variable domain (outside the CDR3, taken from reference TRBV14 and TRBJ2-1): EAGVTQFPSHSVIEKGQTVTLRCDPISGHDNLYWYRRVMGKEIKFLLHFVKESKQDESGMPNNRFLAERTGGTYSTLKVQPAELEDSGVYFCASSQAGHNEQFFGPGTRLTVL.

Ten or more counts support this clonotype. The DNA is omitted, as the CDR3 cannot be located on it reliably, and the CDR3 follows TCRdb's listing. The chain joins TRBV12-5 to TRBJ1-1; the table's D call, TRBD1, was not checked against the DNA. Germline V lookup: CDR1 LGHNT, CDR2 FRNRAP. The CDR3 has 18 amino acids, counting both end residues. The CDR3 sequence: CASGLAQAWTGANTEAFF.

Ten or more counts support this clonotype. This chain links TRBV28 with TRBJ2-1; a possible D gene is TRBD2 (7 bases). Between the trimmed V and J ends, which lost 6 bases and 7 bases, there was a span of 19 bases. Per the germline V gene, CDR1 is MDHEN and CDR2 is SYDVKM. This CDR3 contains 15 residues. Here the CDR3 reads CASSLRGWEGNEQFF. Here the CDR3 DNA reads TGTGCCAGCAGCCTCAGGGGATGGGAGGGAAATGAGCAGTTCTTC.

On this clonotype itself: Relative to the germline gene, one junction end is altered; a read error may explain this. The chain joins TRBV5-1 to TRBJ1-3; D is uncertain. CDR1 is SGHRS, CDR2 YFSETQ, per germline. CDR3 length: 14 residues. CDR3 residues: CASSFRVAGNTIYF. The CDR3, as DNA: TGTGCCAGCAGCTTTCGGGTGGCTGGAAACACCATATATTTT.

Only a few counts were recorded for this clonotype. The chain recombines TRBV20-1 with TRBJ2-1, with D possibly matching TRBD2 (6 bases). This CDR3 has 16 residues. CDR1 is DFQATT and CDR2 is SNEGSKA in the germline V gene (reference sequence). Trimming removed 0 bases at V and 3 bases at J, with 15 bases between. Here the CDR3 reads CSARDAVTSNYNEQFF. CDR3 DNA sequence: TGCAGTGCTAGAGATGCGGTTACTAGCAACTACAATGAGCAGTTCTTC.

This clonotype was seen ten or more times. The chain employs TRBV28 and TRBJ2-5, with D possibly being TRBD2 (5 bases). With 4 bases removed from V and 3 bases from J, the gap between germline ends came to 12 bases. This CDR3 spans 14 amino acids. Germline V gene data show CDR1 as MDHEN and CDR2 as SYDVKM. Written as DNA, the CDR3 is TGTGCCAGCAGTTCCTGGGAGTTGAAAGAGACCCAGTACTTC. Its protein is CASSSWELKETQYF.

Ten or more counts support this clonotype. V usage is TRBV28 and J usage is TRBJ2-7; D may be TRBD2 (7 bases). The ends were cut back, 6 bases at V and 1 base at J, with 13 bases in the middle. Per germline, CDR1 MDHEN and CDR2 SYDVKM. The CDR3 consists of 14 residues. The CDR3 sequence is CASRSGDKSYEQYF. The CDR3 DNA reads TGTGCCAGCAGGAGCGGGGACAAGTCCTACGAGCAGTACTTC.

This clonotype has a count of ten or more. V and J are TRBV5-1 and TRBJ2-1, with D possibly matching TRBD2 (5 bases). The V end was cut by 3 bases, the J end by 5 bases, with 18 bases between. Germline V gene data show CDR1 as SGHRS and CDR2 as YFSETQ. This CDR3 has 16 amino acids. The CDR3 nucleotides are TGCGCCAGCAGCTCATTAAGCGGAACCCTTAACAATGAGCAGTTCTTC. Amino acid sequence: CASSSLSGTLNNEQFF.

This clonotype came up many times. The chain couples TRBV20-1 to TRBJ2-3, with 10 bases identical to TRBD2. Looked up from germline, CDR1 is DFQATT and CDR2 is SNEGSKA (reference sequence). V lost 6 bases and J lost 2; bases outside the gene matches: 8. This CDR3 comprises 15 residues. The DNA of the CDR3 is TGCAGTGCCCCCTCCCTAGCGGGAGTCACAGATACGCAGTATTTT. As protein: CSAPSLAGVTDTQYF.

This chain links TRBV30 with TRBJ1-5; 10 bases fit TRBD1. The junction had 7 bases not matched to a gene; V was cut back by 2 bases and J by 6 bases. The germline CDR1 and CDR2 sequences are GTSNPN and SVGIG (reference sequence). The length of the CDR3 is 15 residues. Here the CDR3 reads CAWSNPGTGVQPQHF. The CDR3 DNA reads as TGTGCCTGGAGTAACCCCGGGACAGGGGTTCAGCCCCAGCATTTT.

Remarks on this clonotype: This may stem from a read error, because a much larger clone lies one nucleotide away. This sequence joins TRBV20-1 and TRBJ2-3, with 9 positions matching TRBD2. The length of the CDR3 is 13 residues. Germline lookup yields CDR1 DFQATT and CDR2 SNEGSKA (reference sequence). CDR3 amino acids: CTVAGADTDRQYF. The CDR3 DNA is TGCACCGTAGCGGGGGCGGACACAGATAGGCAGTATTTT.

The chain combines TRBV28 with TRBJ2-1; D ambiguous. The V end lost 5 bases, the J end lost 13 bases, and 12 bases lay between the germline ends. Germline-derived CDR1 and CDR2 are MDHEN and SYDVKM. The CDR3 has 11 amino acids. The CDR3 nucleotides are TGTGCCAGCAGTCTTCGGGCTATACAGTTCTTC. This encodes CASSLRAIQFF.

The chain couples TRBV20-1 to TRBJ2-7; the D gene is possibly TRBD1 (5 bases). Trimming removed 5 bases at V and 7 bases at J, with 18 bases between. The germline V gene has CDR1 DFQATT and CDR2 SNEGSKA (reference sequence). The CDR3 is 13 residues long. CDR3 coding DNA: TGCAGTGCTGGAAACCTGCAGGGTTGGGAGCAGTACTTC. Its translation is CSAGNLQGWEQYF.

The chain links TRBV12-3 or TRBV12-4 to TRBJ2-7; 10 bases match TRBD2. The CDR3 extends over 15 amino acids. Unmatched junction bases numbered 5, after V lost 5 bases and J lost 1 base. CDR3 DNA: TGTGCCAGCAGTCCCAGCGGGAGGGGGTCCTACGAGCAGTACTTC. Its translation is CASSPSGRGSYEQYF.

This clonotype was observed a few times. The chain has TRBV4-2 and TRBJ2-3; 7 nucleotides line up with TRBD2. The CDR3 length is 17 residues. Germline CDR1 is LGHNA and CDR2 is YNFKEQ. Germline trimming cut 0 bases from V and 6 bases from J; bases unmatched to any gene: 12. The CDR3 sequence is CASSQESLGPGGDTQYF. CDR3 bases: TGTGCCAGCAGCCAAGAAAGTTTAGGACCCGGGGGGGATACGCAGTATTTT.

This clonotype was detected only a few times. The CDR3 spells CASSRSGTGVGYTF. CDR3 coding DNA: TGTGCCAGCTCCCGCTCCGGGACAGGGGTTGGCTACACCTTC. The chain recombines TRBV7-8 with TRBJ1-2; TRBD1 matches at 10 bases. CDR3 size: 14 residues. The V gene's germline CDR1 is SGHVS and CDR2 FQNEAQ. The ends lost 8 bases at V and 7 bases at J; junction bases unmatched: 10.

Only a few counts were recorded for this clonotype. The chain combines TRBV27 with TRBJ1-6; D not certain. The CDR3 extends over 12 amino acids. CDR1 MNHEY and CDR2 SMNVEV come from the germline V gene (reference sequence). V lost 8 bases to trimming and J lost 10 bases, with 12 bases between them. In DNA, the CDR3 is TGTGCCAGCGGTCGCAAAGGGTCACCCCTCCACTTT. Translated: CASGRKGSPLHF.

This clonotype was seen ten or more times. The J gene is TRBJ2-1, the V gene TRBV20-1; the match to TRBD1 covers 12 bases. The CDR3 is 14 amino acids. Germline CDR1 DFQATT, CDR2 SNEGSKA (reference sequence). Losses at the gene ends were 3 bases for V and 7 bases for J; bases not matched to a gene: 4. CDR3 DNA: TGCAGTGCTAGCGGGACAGGGGGCTCGAATGAGCAGTTCTTC. Translated: CSASGTGGSNEQFF.